This T cell receptor (beta chain) comes out of a study of blood T cell repertoires in COVID-19 (TCRdb year 2020). Broadly, across the study: The collaborator samples originated in the United States, Italy and Spain and spanned the acute and convalescent phases of COVID-19. The material from the prospective study consisted of cDNA or gDNA derived from T cells, B-cell-depleted T cells, or PBMCs. The dataset comprised deeply sampled blood TCRbeta repertoires from subjects exposed to, actively infected with, or recovered from COVID-19. The repertoires were made available in a free public database intended to serve as a resource for research on the immune response to SARS-CoV-2. The samples were drawn from the first 160 participants of the ongoing ImmuneRACE study and from under 1,500 subjects provided by 6 global collaborators. Nearly every sample came with metadata listing a de-identified subject ID, COVID-19 status, age in years and sex. Where available, HLA class I and class II types were obtained from metadata supplied by the sample provider rather than from assay-based typing. General study outcomes and caveats: Clinical and demographic metadata were provided uncurated, with the amount varying by source and participant.

About this clone: Its specific antigen is unknown. Nothing much larger sits one base from this clone, and base qualities are not available.

TCRbeta CDR3 regions were amplified from genomic DNA by means of the immunoSEQ Assay, a bias-controlled multiplex PCR. The authors' analysis ran thus. Within the assay, amplification of reference gene primers was used to estimate how many nucleated cells each sample contained. To quantify the absolute abundance of each unique TCRbeta CDR3 rearrangement, sequence reads were collapsed and filtered. For each sample, productive Simpson clonality was calculated as the square root of Simpson's diversity index across productive rearrangements. TCRdb obtained this table from immuneACCESS and retained in-frame rearrangements with V and J assigned. These tables miss some clones; where compared with another copy, unresolved V genes account for less than half of the shortfall, and the remainder is unexplained. V, J and clone size derive from that table, while D and trimming were established from the DNA sequence. A total of over 130,000 clones appear in this sample, roughly 85% of them only once. Jointly, the top ten make up around 3.2% of the sample.

Collaborating institutions collected whole blood in K2EDTA tubes following their own protocols. For TCRbeta analysis, collaborators shipped samples in one of three forms: frozen whole blood, isolated PBMCs, or DNA extracted from either of those sample types. Reading from cysteine to phenylalanine, the CDR3 counts 11 amino acids. Left in the record is the CDR3 DNA by itself, 33 bases read in frame from the first base. At the junction V is shortened by 6 bases and J by 4 bases, with 6 bases in between. Reading the germline V gene gives CDR1 SQVTM and CDR2 ANQGSEA. The sequence came from a man aged 45-65 years with acute or convalescent COVID-19. The specimen was peripheral blood. The sequence is built from TRBV29-1 and TRBJ2-2; the D gene cannot be resolved reliably. The nucleotides are TGCAGCGTCAGGCGCACCGGGGAGCTGTTTTTT. This translates into CSVRRTGELFF.